This TCR beta chain was recorded in a study of cytomegalovirus exposure and HLA in healthy donors. Study findings and constraints: Altogether, 150 to 200 TCR beta chains were recorded as cytomegalovirus-associated. A later examination showed that TCR association rates differed by HLA locus, with DRB1 most and HLA-C fewest. With high specificity and sensitivity, the classifier reportedly diagnosed cytomegalovirus status. TCR sequences were mostly rare, though some public TCRs occurred in many donors.

Use of 60 Vbeta and 13 Jbeta primers characterized the PCR. The method was immunoSEQ multiplex PCR; TCRdb's version includes in-frame clones alone and lacks a portion of them. The sample contains tens of thousands of clones, 75% to 80% of which appear only once. Notes on this clone: Its antigen remains unidentified.

This receptor was taken from a female donor in good health and CMV-seronegative. The specimen was PBMCs.

This CDR3 reads CASSLATSAAETQYF. The CDR3 DNA reads as TGTGCCAGCAGCTTGGCGACTAGCGCGGCGGAGACCCAGTACTTC. The chain has TRBV5-8 and TRBJ2-5, with TRBD2 matching over 8 bases. The ends lost 0 bases at V and 5 bases at J; junction bases unmatched: 6. The germline CDR1 and CDR2 sequences are SGHTS and YDEGEE. The CDR3 length is 15 residues.